These T cell receptor beta chains were read from a single sample in a study of Ad26.COV2.S vaccination and SARS-CoV-2 variants. This table comes from immunoSEQ multiplex PCR, and its TCRdb copy is limited to in-frame clones, with some not included. This table holds some 460,000 clones, 80% to 90% found once. The sequences come from peripheral blood, collected in a trial of Ad26.COV2.S vaccine versus placebo. These receptors were taken from a person between 18 and 65 years old who received the Ad26.COV2.S COVID-19 vaccine or a placebo. CDR3s include the opening cysteine and the closing phenylalanine or tryptophan. A D gene is named only where the DNA matches it firmly. Clone size is given for some rows only: seen once, a few or many times, or a class if the clone is expanded.

clone_size: .; cdr3_length: 15; j_call: TRBJ2-6; d_call: .; v_call: TRBV28; cdr3_nt: TGTGCCAGCAGTATATCAGGCTCTGGGGCCAACGTCCTGACTTTC; cdr3_aa: CASSISGSGANVLTF
clone_size: .; cdr3_length: 14; j_call: TRBJ2-7; d_call: TRBD1; v_call: TRBV5-1; cdr3_nt: TGCGCCAGCCGGGCCGGGACAGGTTATACCGAGCAGTACTTC; cdr3_aa: CASRAGTGYTEQYF
clone_size: .; cdr3_length: 13; j_call: TRBJ1-4; d_call: .; v_call: TRBV11-2; cdr3_nt: TGTGCCAGCAGCTTAGTTCGGCTTGAAAAACTGTTTTTT; cdr3_aa: CASSLVRLEKLFF
clone_size: few; cdr3_length: 13; j_call: TRBJ2-7; d_call: .; v_call: TRBV5-4; cdr3_nt: TGTGCCAGCAGCTGGGGTCCCTCCTACGAGCAGTACTTC; cdr3_aa: CASSWGPSYEQYF
clone_size: .; cdr3_length: 13; j_call: TRBJ1-3; d_call: .; v_call: TRBV6-6; cdr3_nt: TGTGCCAGCAGTTGGGGCCCAGGGGACACCATATATTTT; cdr3_aa: CASSWGPGDTIYF
clone_size: once; cdr3_length: 14; j_call: TRBJ1-1; d_call: TRBD1; v_call: TRBV6-2/TRBV6-3; cdr3_nt: TGTGCCAGCAGTTACCCACTACAGGGGACTGAAGCTTTCTTT; cdr3_aa: CASSYPLQGTEAFF
clone_size: .; cdr3_length: 13; j_call: TRBJ2-7; d_call: .; v_call: TRBV3-1/TRBV3-2; cdr3_nt: TGTGCCAGCAGCCAGGACTCTTCCTACGAGCAGTACTTC; cdr3_aa: CASSQDSSYEQYF
clone_size: few; cdr3_length: 15; j_call: TRBJ1-6; d_call: .; v_call: TRBV9; cdr3_nt: TGTGCCAGCAGCCCCGGGACATTAACACTGGCACCCCTCCACTTT; cdr3_aa: CASSPGTLTLAPLHF
clone_size: .; cdr3_length: 14; j_call: TRBJ1-4; d_call: .; v_call: TRBV28; cdr3_nt: TGTGCCAGCGGGGACGGCGTAGGTAATGAAAAACTGTTTTTT; cdr3_aa: CASGDGVGNEKLFF
clone_size: .; cdr3_length: 15; j_call: TRBJ2-6; d_call: .; v_call: TRBV5-4; cdr3_nt: TGTGCCAGCAGCTGGACGGCCTCTGGGGCCAACGTCCTGACTTTC; cdr3_aa: CASSWTASGANVLTF
clone_size: .; cdr3_length: 14; j_call: TRBJ1-3; d_call: .; v_call: TRBV19; cdr3_nt: TGTGCCAGTAGTTTCCCGGCGGGAGGAAACACCATATATTTT; cdr3_aa: CASSFPAGGNTIYF
clone_size: .; cdr3_length: 15; j_call: TRBJ1-5; d_call: .; v_call: TRBV18; cdr3_nt: TGTGCCAGCTCACCCACGGGGAGTGGGAATCAGCCCCAGCATTTT; cdr3_aa: CASSPTGSGNQPQHF
clone_size: .; cdr3_length: 13; j_call: TRBJ2-7; d_call: .; v_call: TRBV12-3/TRBV12-4; cdr3_nt: TGTGCCAGCACTCCACAGGGCTCCTACGAGCAGTACTTC; cdr3_aa: CASTPQGSYEQYF
clone_size: .; cdr3_length: 14; j_call: TRBJ1-4; d_call: .; v_call: TRBV11-2; cdr3_nt: TGTGCCAGCAGCTTTCGCCAGGTTAATGAAAAACTGTTTTTT; cdr3_aa: CASSFRQVNEKLFF
clone_size: .; cdr3_length: 12; j_call: TRBJ2-7; d_call: .; v_call: TRBV5-5; cdr3_nt: TGTGCCAGCTCAGGGGACTCCTACGAGCAGTACTTC; cdr3_aa: CASSGDSYEQYF
clone_size: .; cdr3_length: 13; j_call: TRBJ2-5; d_call: TRBD1; v_call: TRBV2; cdr3_nt: TGTGCCAGCAGAAAGACAGGGGAAGAGACCCAGTACTTC; cdr3_aa: CASRKTGEETQYF
clone_size: .; cdr3_length: 13; j_call: TRBJ2-7; d_call: .; v_call: TRBV4-2; cdr3_nt: TGTGCCAGCAGCCAAGGGGGGTTCCACGAGCAGTACTTC; cdr3_aa: CASSQGGFHEQYF
clone_size: .; cdr3_length: 14; j_call: TRBJ2-2; d_call: TRBD1; v_call: TRBV19; cdr3_nt: TGTGCCAGTAGCCCAGACAGGGGCCCCGGGGAGCTGTTTTTT; cdr3_aa: CASSPDRGPGELFF
clone_size: .; cdr3_length: 16; j_call: TRBJ2-1; d_call: .; v_call: TRBV11-2; cdr3_nt: TGTGCCAGCAGCCCATTGTACAGGGATAACTACAATGAGCAGTTCTTC; cdr3_aa: CASSPLYRDNYNEQFF
clone_size: .; cdr3_length: 16; j_call: TRBJ1-2; d_call: TRBD1; v_call: TRBV7-2; cdr3_nt: TGTGCCAGCAGCCCACCGGTCGGACAGGCATCTGATGGCTACACCTTC; cdr3_aa: CASSPPVGQASDGYTF
clone_size: .; cdr3_length: 15; j_call: TRBJ2-7; d_call: .; v_call: TRBV9; cdr3_nt: TGTGCCAGCAGCGCGAGCCCTTCGGAATTCTACGAGCAGTACTTC; cdr3_aa: CASSASPSEFYEQYF
clone_size: once; cdr3_length: 12; j_call: TRBJ2-5; d_call: .; v_call: TRBV2; cdr3_nt: TGTGCCAGCAACGGGGGGCGAGAGACCCAGTACTTC; cdr3_aa: CASNGGRETQYF
clone_size: .; cdr3_length: 11; j_call: TRBJ1-3; d_call: .; v_call: TRBV6-6; cdr3_nt: TGTGCCAGCAGTCTCCTAAACACCATATATTTT; cdr3_aa: CASSLLNTIYF
clone_size: .; cdr3_length: 14; j_call: TRBJ1-2; d_call: TRBD1; v_call: TRBV6-5; cdr3_nt: TGTGCCAGCAGTACCGGGACAGGGGTTAATGGCTACACCTTC; cdr3_aa: CASSTGTGVNGYTF
clone_size: .; cdr3_length: 15; j_call: TRBJ1-3; d_call: .; v_call: TRBV6-5; cdr3_nt: TGTGCCAGCAGGCACCAGGGACGGCTTGGGAACACCATATATTTT; cdr3_aa: CASRHQGRLGNTIYF
clone_size: .; cdr3_length: 13; j_call: TRBJ2-7; d_call: .; v_call: TRBV7-6; cdr3_nt: TGTGCCAGCAGCTACGGGACAAGCTACGAGCAGTACTTC; cdr3_aa: CASSYGTSYEQYF
clone_size: once; cdr3_length: 17; j_call: TRBJ2-2; d_call: .; v_call: TRBV21-1; cdr3_nt: TGTGCCAGCAGCAGGGCTAGCGGGAGAGGGGACACCGGGGAGCTGTTTTTT; cdr3_aa: CASSRASGRGDTGELFF
clone_size: once; cdr3_length: 11; j_call: TRBJ2-7; d_call: .; v_call: TRBV30; cdr3_nt: TGTGCCGGGGACATCTCCTACGAGCAGTACTTC; cdr3_aa: CAGDISYEQYF
clone_size: .; cdr3_length: 13; j_call: TRBJ1-2; d_call: .; v_call: TRBV7-2; cdr3_nt: TGTGCCAGCTTCAGACCGGTCCCGTGGGGCTACACCTTC; cdr3_aa: CASFRPVPWGYTF
clone_size: .; cdr3_length: 11; j_call: TRBJ2-7; d_call: .; v_call: TRBV4-1; cdr3_nt: TGCGCCAGCAGCCAAAATCGGGAGCAGTACTTC; cdr3_aa: CASSQNREQYF
clone_size: .; cdr3_length: 15; j_call: TRBJ1-5; d_call: .; v_call: TRBV15; cdr3_nt: TGTGCCACCAGCACATTAACCGGGGGATATCAGCCCCAGCATTTT; cdr3_aa: CATSTLTGGYQPQHF
clone_size: .; cdr3_length: 16; j_call: TRBJ2-6; d_call: .; v_call: TRBV4-2; cdr3_nt: TGTGCCAGCAGCCAAGCGGGATCCTCTGGGGCCAACGTCCTGACTTTC; cdr3_aa: CASSQAGSSGANVLTF
clone_size: once; cdr3_length: 14; j_call: TRBJ1-5; d_call: .; v_call: TRBV7-6; cdr3_nt: TGTGCCAGCAGCTTAAAACAGGGAATTCAGCCCCAGCATTTT; cdr3_aa: CASSLKQGIQPQHF
clone_size: once; cdr3_length: 13; j_call: TRBJ2-7; d_call: .; v_call: TRBV10-3; cdr3_nt: TGTGCCATCAGTGACGGCTTACACTACGAGCAGTACTTC; cdr3_aa: CAISDGLHYEQYF
clone_size: once; cdr3_length: 14; j_call: TRBJ1-5; d_call: .; v_call: TRBV2; cdr3_nt: TGTGCCAGCAGTGGTTCTGTTAGCAATCAGCCCCAGCATTTT; cdr3_aa: CASSGSVSNQPQHF
clone_size: .; cdr3_length: 13; j_call: TRBJ2-3; d_call: .; v_call: TRBV29-1; cdr3_nt: TGCAGCGTTGAACCCACAGCGACAGATACGCAGTATTTT; cdr3_aa: CSVEPTATDTQYF
clone_size: .; cdr3_length: 16; j_call: TRBJ2-7; d_call: TRBD2; v_call: TRBV9; cdr3_nt: TGTGCCAGCAGCGCATCCCTAGCGGGAGGGCCCCAGGAGCAGTACTTC; cdr3_aa: CASSASLAGGPQEQYF
clone_size: .; cdr3_length: 16; j_call: TRBJ2-2; d_call: .; v_call: TRBV9; cdr3_nt: TGTGCCAGCAGCGTATTCGGCGACCGAAACACCGGGGAGCTGTTTTTT; cdr3_aa: CASSVFGDRNTGELFF
clone_size: .; cdr3_length: 13; j_call: TRBJ1-2; d_call: TRBD1; v_call: TRBV2; cdr3_nt: TGTGCCAGCAGGAAACAGGGGGCGGATGGCTACACCTTC; cdr3_aa: CASRKQGADGYTF
clone_size: .; cdr3_length: 11; j_call: TRBJ2-2; d_call: .; v_call: TRBV14; cdr3_nt: TGTGCCAGCAGCCGGGACGGGGAGCTGTTTTTT; cdr3_aa: CASSRDGELFF
clone_size: .; cdr3_length: 16; j_call: TRBJ2-4; d_call: .; v_call: TRBV4-1; cdr3_nt: TGCGCCAGCAGCCAAGTCTCAGGTCGAAGTGAAAACATTCAGTACTTC; cdr3_aa: CASSQVSGRSENIQYF
clone_size: .; cdr3_length: 15; j_call: TRBJ1-1; d_call: TRBD1; v_call: TRBV28; cdr3_nt: TGTGCCAGCAGACACAGACAGGGATTGAACACTGAAGCTTTCTTT; cdr3_aa: CASRHRQGLNTEAFF
clone_size: .; cdr3_length: 14; j_call: TRBJ2-3; d_call: .; v_call: TRBV30; cdr3_nt: TGTGCCTGGAGTCTCTACGGGAGATTAGATACGCAGTATTTT; cdr3_aa: CAWSLYGRLDTQYF
clone_size: .; cdr3_length: 13; j_call: TRBJ1-2; d_call: .; v_call: TRBV6-6; cdr3_nt: TGTGCCAGCAGTCGAGAGACCTCCTATGGCTACACCTTC; cdr3_aa: CASSRETSYGYTF
clone_size: .; cdr3_length: 11; j_call: TRBJ1-2; d_call: .; v_call: TRBV6-6; cdr3_nt: TGTGCCAGCAGTCTCCTCGAAGGCTACACCTTC; cdr3_aa: CASSLLEGYTF
clone_size: .; cdr3_length: 13; j_call: TRBJ1-2; d_call: .; v_call: TRBV25-1; cdr3_nt: TGTGCCAGCAGTGAATCCCATGGCTATGGCTACACCTTC; cdr3_aa: CASSESHGYGYTF
clone_size: .; cdr3_length: 13; j_call: TRBJ2-7; d_call: .; v_call: TRBV11-2; cdr3_nt: TGTGCCAGCAGCTTAAAGGGACCCTACGAGCAGTACTTC; cdr3_aa: CASSLKGPYEQYF
clone_size: once; cdr3_length: 13; j_call: TRBJ1-1; d_call: .; v_call: TRBV14; cdr3_nt: TGTGCCAGCAGCCCCAGGGTCTTCACTGAAGCTTTCTTT; cdr3_aa: CASSPRVFTEAFF
clone_size: .; cdr3_length: 14; j_call: TRBJ1-1; d_call: .; v_call: TRBV7-9; cdr3_nt: TGTGCCAGCAGCCCCGATGGTTCAAACACTGAAGCTTTCTTT; cdr3_aa: CASSPDGSNTEAFF
clone_size: .; cdr3_length: 13; j_call: TRBJ1-6; d_call: .; v_call: TRBV7-6; cdr3_nt: TGTGCCAGCAGCTTAGTGGCGAATTCACCCCTCCACTTT; cdr3_aa: CASSLVANSPLHF
clone_size: .; cdr3_length: 13; j_call: TRBJ2-7; d_call: .; v_call: TRBV11-2; cdr3_nt: TGTGCCAGCAGCTTTTCGGGTTTCTACGAGCAGTACTTC; cdr3_aa: CASSFSGFYEQYF
clone_size: .; cdr3_length: 16; j_call: TRBJ2-2; d_call: .; v_call: TRBV5-1; cdr3_nt: TGCGCCAGCAGCTTGACCCGAGCGGTCGGGACCGGGGAGCTGTTTTTT; cdr3_aa: CASSLTRAVGTGELFF
clone_size: .; cdr3_length: 15; j_call: TRBJ1-2; d_call: .; v_call: TRBV3-1/TRBV3-2; cdr3_nt: TGTGCCAGCAGCCATAGGGGCAGGGGCGACTATGGCTACACCTTC; cdr3_aa: CASSHRGRGDYGYTF
clone_size: .; cdr3_length: 15; j_call: TRBJ2-1; d_call: TRBD2; v_call: TRBV7-8; cdr3_nt: TGTGCCAGCAGCTTAGAAACTAGCGGGACCAATGAGCAGTTCTTC; cdr3_aa: CASSLETSGTNEQFF
clone_size: .; cdr3_length: 15; j_call: TRBJ1-5; d_call: TRBD1; v_call: TRBV2; cdr3_nt: TGTGCCAGCAGTTACGGGACAGGGGGCGGTCAGCCCCAGCATTTT; cdr3_aa: CASSYGTGGGQPQHF
clone_size: few; cdr3_length: 15; j_call: TRBJ1-1; d_call: .; v_call: TRBV28; cdr3_nt: TGTGCCAGCAGTAACCGCGGTCAGGGGAACACTGAAGCTTTCTTT; cdr3_aa: CASSNRGQGNTEAFF
clone_size: .; cdr3_length: 15; j_call: TRBJ2-7; d_call: TRBD2; v_call: TRBV5-1; cdr3_nt: TGCGCCAGCAGCTTGGCGAGCGGGAGAGCCTACGAGCAGTACTTC; cdr3_aa: CASSLASGRAYEQYF
clone_size: few; cdr3_length: 15; j_call: TRBJ1-5; d_call: TRBD1; v_call: TRBV19; cdr3_nt: TGTGCCAGTAGTAAGACAGGGAGGGCAAATCAGCCCCAGCATTTT; cdr3_aa: CASSKTGRANQPQHF